The 7 T cell receptor beta chains below all came from one sample that was sequenced in a study of beta chain features in type 1 diabetes. Expressed TCRB transcripts were sequenced because the entire RNA isolate underwent reverse transcription. The assay was immunoSEQ multiplex PCR, and TCRdb's table has in-frame clones only and misses some. The repertoire has almost 350,000 clones, approximately 8.2% of them found once; the top ten carry around 0.45%. Sequencing was performed on central memory CD4+ T cells from blood. The receptors stem from a woman under 30 in good health.

This clone was seen more than once but under ten times. This sequence joins TRBV29-1 and TRBJ1-5, with D perhaps TRBD1 (5 bases). This CDR3 has 12 amino acids. CDR1 is SQVTM, CDR2 ANQGSEA, per germline. Trimming shortened V by 4 bases and J by 5 bases, and 9 bases separated the two germline ends. CDR3 nucleotides: TGCAGCGTTGGGGGCTCGGATCAGCCCCAGCATTTT. Encoded protein: CSVGGSDQPQHF.

This clone was counted a few times. The V call is TRBV5-1, the J call TRBJ2-2, with 9 bases matching TRBD2. Germline V gene sequence: CDR1 SGHRS, CDR2 YFSETQ. The CDR3 has 16 amino acids. The V gene end was trimmed by 6 bases and the J gene end by 4 bases; junction bases not matched to a gene: 10. In nucleotides, the CDR3 is TGCGCCAGCACGGCTCGCCCTAGCGGGATCACCGGGGAGCTGTTTTTT. Translation gives CASTARPSGITGELFF.

The chain uses TRBV7-8 and TRBJ2-7; no firm D call. The CDR3 extends over 11 amino acids. The germline V gene encodes CDR1 SGHVS and CDR2 FQNEAQ. The V end lost 3 bases, the J end lost 6 bases, and 6 bases lay between the germline ends. CDR3 bases: TGTGCCAGCAGCTTGGTGCGCGAGCAGTACTTC. Amino acids: CASSLVREQYF.

This clone was observed a few times. The rearrangement links TRBV7-2 to TRBJ2-3; D is ambiguous. Deletions cut 5 bases from V and 4 bases from J, with 13 bases between. Per the germline V gene, CDR1 is SGHTA and CDR2 is FQGNSA. The CDR3 sequence is 14 residues long. The CDR3 sequence: CASSPQPPADTQYF. The CDR3 nucleotides read TGTGCCAGCAGCCCCCAGCCCCCTGCAGATACGCAGTATTTT.

This clone has a handful of counts. The chain uses TRBV9 and TRBJ2-3; 10 bases line up with TRBD2. The CDR3 extends over 16 amino acids. The V gene's germline CDR1 is SGDLS and CDR2 YYNGEE. V was pared by 4 bases and J by 5 bases, with 10 bases of the junction left unmatched. CDR3 DNA: TGTGCCAGCAGCATCAGCGGGAGGGCCGGGGGAGATACGCAGTATTTT. Translating it yields CASSISGRAGGDTQYF.

V and J are TRBV10-3 and TRBJ2-1, with a tentative D call TRBD1 (6 bases). The V end was cut by 7 bases, the J end by 6 bases, with 10 bases between. The germline V gene has CDR1 ENHRY and CDR2 SYGVKD. There are 12 residues in the CDR3. The DNA of the CDR3 is TGTGCCATCACCCAAGGGGGCAATGAGCAGTTCTTC. Translated, it gives CAITQGGNEQFF.

The J gene is TRBJ2-5, the V gene TRBV6-1; TRBD1 is a possible D gene (5 bases). The CDR3 length is 13 residues. The V and J ends lost 2 bases and 2 bases respectively, with 6 bases between them. Germline V gene sequence: CDR1 MNHNS, CDR2 SASEGT. The CDR3 region has the DNA TGTGCCAGCAGTGAAAGGGGACAAGAGACCCAGTACTTC. The encoded protein is CASSERGQETQYF.